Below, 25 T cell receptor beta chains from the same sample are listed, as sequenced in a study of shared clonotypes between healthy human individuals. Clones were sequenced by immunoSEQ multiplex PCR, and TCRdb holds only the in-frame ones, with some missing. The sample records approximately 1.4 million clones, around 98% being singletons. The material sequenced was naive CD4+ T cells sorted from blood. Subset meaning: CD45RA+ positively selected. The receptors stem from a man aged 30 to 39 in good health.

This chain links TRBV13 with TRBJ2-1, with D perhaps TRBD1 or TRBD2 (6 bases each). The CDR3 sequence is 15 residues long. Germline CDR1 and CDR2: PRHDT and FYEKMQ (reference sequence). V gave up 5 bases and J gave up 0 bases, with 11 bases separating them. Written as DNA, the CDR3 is TGTGCCAGCAGCGAAGGGGGGTACTCCTACAATGAGCAGTTCTTC. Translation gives CASSEGGYSYNEQFF.

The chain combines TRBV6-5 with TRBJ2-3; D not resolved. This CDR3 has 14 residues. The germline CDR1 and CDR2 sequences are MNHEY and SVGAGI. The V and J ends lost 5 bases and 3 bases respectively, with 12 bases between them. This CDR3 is CASSRPSGTDTQYF. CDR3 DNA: TGTGCCAGCAGTCGACCTTCCGGGACAGATACGCAGTATTTT.

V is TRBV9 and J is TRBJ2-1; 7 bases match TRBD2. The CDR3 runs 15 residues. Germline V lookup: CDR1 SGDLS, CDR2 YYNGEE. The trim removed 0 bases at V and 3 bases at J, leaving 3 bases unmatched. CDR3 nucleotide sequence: TGTGCCAGCAGCGTAGACGCGGGAGTCTACAATGAGCAGTTCTTC. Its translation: CASSVDAGVYNEQFF. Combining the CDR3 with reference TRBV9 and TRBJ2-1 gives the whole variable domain DSGVTQTPKHLITATGQRVTLRCSPRSGDLSVYWYQQSLDQGLQFLIQYYNGEERAKGNILERFSAQQFPDLHSELNLSSLELGDSALYFCASSVDAGVYNEQFFGPGTRLTVL.

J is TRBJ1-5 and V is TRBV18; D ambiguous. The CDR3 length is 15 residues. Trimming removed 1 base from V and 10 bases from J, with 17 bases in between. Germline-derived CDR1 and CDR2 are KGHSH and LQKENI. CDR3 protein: CASSPLGNPTTPQHF. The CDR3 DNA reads TGTGCCAGCTCACCACTCGGGAACCCCACAACCCCCCAGCATTTT.

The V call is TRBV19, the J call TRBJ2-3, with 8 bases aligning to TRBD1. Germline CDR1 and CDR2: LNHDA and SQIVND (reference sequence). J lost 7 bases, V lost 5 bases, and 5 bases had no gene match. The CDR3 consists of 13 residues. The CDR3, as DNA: TGTGCCAGTAGTCCCCGGGACAGGTATACGCAGTATTTT. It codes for CASSPRDRYTQYF.

The CDR3 protein is CASSLSGQTFEEQYF. DNA for the CDR3: TGTGCCAGCAGCTTATCTGGACAGACCTTCGAGGAGCAGTACTTC. This rearrangement joins TRBV7-9 to TRBJ2-7; perhaps TRBD1 as D (6 bases). V was shortened by 2 bases and J by 7 bases, with 18 bases between the two germline ends. The CDR3 sequence is 15 residues long. Germline lookup yields CDR1 SEHNR and CDR2 FQNEAQ (reference sequence). Full variable domain (rest looked up from reference TRBV7-9 and TRBJ2-7): DTGVSQNPRHKITKRGQNVTFRCDPISEHNRLYWYRQTLGQGPEFLTYFQNEAQLEKSRLLSDRFSAERPKGSFSTLEIQRTEQGDSAMYLCASSLSGQTFEEQYFGPGTRLTVT.

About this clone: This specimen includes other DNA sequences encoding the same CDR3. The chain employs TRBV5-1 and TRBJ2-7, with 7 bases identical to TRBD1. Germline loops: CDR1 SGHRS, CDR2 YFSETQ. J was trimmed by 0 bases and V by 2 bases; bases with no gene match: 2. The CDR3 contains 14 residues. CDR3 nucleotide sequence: TGCGCCAGCAGCTTTGAGGGGGCCTCCTACGAGCAGTACTTC. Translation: CASSFEGASYEQYF. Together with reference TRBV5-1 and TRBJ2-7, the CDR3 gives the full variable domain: KAGVTQTPRYLIKTRGQQVTLSCSPISGHRSVSWYQQTPGQGLQFLFEYFSETQRNKGNFPGRFSGRQFSNSRSEMNVSTLELGDSALYLCASSFEGASYEQYFGPGTRLTVT.

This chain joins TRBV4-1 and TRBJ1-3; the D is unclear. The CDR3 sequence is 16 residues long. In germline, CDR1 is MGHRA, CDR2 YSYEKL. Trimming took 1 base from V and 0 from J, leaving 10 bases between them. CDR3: CASSQVTSRSGNTIYF. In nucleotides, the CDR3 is TGCGCCAGCAGCCAAGTAACATCCCGCTCTGGAAACACCATATATTTT.

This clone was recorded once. CDR3 sequence (DNA): TGTGCCAGCTCACCACCCAGCCAGGCTAGCTCTGGAAACACCATATATTTT. Its protein product is CASSPPSQASSGNTIYF. V usage is TRBV18 and J usage is TRBJ1-3; D call uncertain. The germline V and J ends were trimmed by 0 bases and 0 bases, with 12 bases remaining between them. CDR3 length: 17 residues. CDR1 and CDR2 (germline): KGHSH, LQKENI.

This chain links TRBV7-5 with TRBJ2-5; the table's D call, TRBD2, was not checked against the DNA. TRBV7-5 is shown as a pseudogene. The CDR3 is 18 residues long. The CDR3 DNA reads TGTGCCAGAAGCTTAGCCGAGCGGCGGGAGGGCCCCCAAGAGACCCAGTACTTC. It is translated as CARSLAERREGPQETQYF.

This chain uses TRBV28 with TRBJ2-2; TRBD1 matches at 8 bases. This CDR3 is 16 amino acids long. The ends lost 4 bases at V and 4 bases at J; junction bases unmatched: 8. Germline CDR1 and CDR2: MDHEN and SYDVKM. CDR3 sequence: CASSSPRTGRTGELFF. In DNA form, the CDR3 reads TGTGCCAGCAGTTCGCCTCGGACAGGGCGCACCGGGGAGCTGTTTTTT. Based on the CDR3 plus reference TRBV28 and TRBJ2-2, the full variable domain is DVKVTQSSRYLVKRTGEKVFLECVQDMDHENMFWYRQDPGLGLRLIYFSYDVKMKEKGDIPEGYSVSREKKERFSLILESASTNQTSMYLCASSSPRTGRTGELFFGEGSRLTVL.

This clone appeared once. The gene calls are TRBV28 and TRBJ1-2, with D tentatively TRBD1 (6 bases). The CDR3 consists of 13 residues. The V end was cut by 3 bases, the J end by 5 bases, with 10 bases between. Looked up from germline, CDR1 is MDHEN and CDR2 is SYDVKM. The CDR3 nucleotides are TGTGCCAGCAGTTTCCAGGGGAAATATGGCTACACCTTC. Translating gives CASSFQGKYGYTF.

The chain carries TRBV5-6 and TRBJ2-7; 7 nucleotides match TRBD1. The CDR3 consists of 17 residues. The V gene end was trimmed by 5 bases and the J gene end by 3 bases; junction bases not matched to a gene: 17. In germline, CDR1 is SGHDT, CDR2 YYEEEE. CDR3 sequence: CASRVGRQGTRIYEQYF. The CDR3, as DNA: TGTGCCAGCAGGGTGGGGAGACAGGGTACCAGAATCTACGAGCAGTACTTC.

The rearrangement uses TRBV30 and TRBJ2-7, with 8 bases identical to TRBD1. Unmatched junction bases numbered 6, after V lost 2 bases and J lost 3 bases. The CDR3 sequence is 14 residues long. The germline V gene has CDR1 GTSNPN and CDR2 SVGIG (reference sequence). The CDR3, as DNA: TGTGCCTGGAGTAGGCGTGGACAGGGCTACGAGCAGTACTTC. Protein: CAWSRRGQGYEQYF.

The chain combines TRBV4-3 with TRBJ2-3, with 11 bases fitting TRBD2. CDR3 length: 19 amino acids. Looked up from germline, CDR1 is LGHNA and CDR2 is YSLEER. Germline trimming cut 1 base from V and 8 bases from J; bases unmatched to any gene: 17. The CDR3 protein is CASSQALSSGRVRSGTQYF. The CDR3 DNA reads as TGCGCCAGCAGCCAAGCCCTAAGTAGCGGGAGGGTGAGGTCGGGTACGCAGTATTTT.

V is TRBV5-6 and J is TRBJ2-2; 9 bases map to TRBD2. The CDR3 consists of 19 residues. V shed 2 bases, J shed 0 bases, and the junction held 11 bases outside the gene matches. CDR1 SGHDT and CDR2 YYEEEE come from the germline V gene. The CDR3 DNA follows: TGTGCCAGCAGCTTATTAGCGGGAGCTCCATCCGCGAACACCGGGGAGCTGTTTTTT. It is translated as CASSLLAGAPSANTGELFF.

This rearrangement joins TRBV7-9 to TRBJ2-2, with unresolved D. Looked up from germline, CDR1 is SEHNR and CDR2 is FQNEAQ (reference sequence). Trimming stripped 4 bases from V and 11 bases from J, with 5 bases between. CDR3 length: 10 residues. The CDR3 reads CASSSAELFF. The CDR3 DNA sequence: TGTGCCAGCAGCTCCGCTGAGCTGTTTTTT.

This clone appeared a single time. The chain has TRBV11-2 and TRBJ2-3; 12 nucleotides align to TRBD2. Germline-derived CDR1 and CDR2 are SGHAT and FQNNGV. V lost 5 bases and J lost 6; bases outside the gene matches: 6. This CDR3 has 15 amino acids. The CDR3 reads CASSPTSGSLDTQYF. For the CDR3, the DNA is TGTGCCAGCAGCCCGACTAGCGGGAGTTTGGATACGCAGTATTTT.

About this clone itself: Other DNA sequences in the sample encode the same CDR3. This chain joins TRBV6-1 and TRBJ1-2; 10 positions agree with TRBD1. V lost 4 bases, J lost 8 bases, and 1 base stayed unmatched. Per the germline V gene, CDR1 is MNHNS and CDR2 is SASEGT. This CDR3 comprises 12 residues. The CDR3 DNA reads TGTGCCAGCAGTGGGACAGGGGGAGGCTACACCTTC. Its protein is CASSGTGGGYTF.

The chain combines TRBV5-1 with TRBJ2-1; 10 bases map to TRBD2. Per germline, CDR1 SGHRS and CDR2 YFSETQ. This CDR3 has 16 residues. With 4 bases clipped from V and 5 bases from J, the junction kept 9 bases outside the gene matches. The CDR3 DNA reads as TGCGCCAGCAGCCAGCTCACTAGCGGGACCAACAATGAGCAGTTCTTC. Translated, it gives CASSQLTSGTNNEQFF. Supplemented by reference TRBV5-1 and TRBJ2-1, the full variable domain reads KAGVTQTPRYLIKTRGQQVTLSCSPISGHRSVSWYQQTPGQGLQFLFEYFSETQRNKGNFPGRFSGRQFSNSRSEMNVSTLELGDSALYLCASSQLTSGTNNEQFFGPGTRLTVL.

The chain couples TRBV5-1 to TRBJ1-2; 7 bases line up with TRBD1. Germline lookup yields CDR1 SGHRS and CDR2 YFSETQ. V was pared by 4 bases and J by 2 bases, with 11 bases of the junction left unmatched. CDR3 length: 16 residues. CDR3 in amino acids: CASSRGQAQANYGYTF. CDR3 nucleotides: TGCGCCAGCAGCCGCGGACAGGCGCAGGCCAACTATGGCTACACCTTC.

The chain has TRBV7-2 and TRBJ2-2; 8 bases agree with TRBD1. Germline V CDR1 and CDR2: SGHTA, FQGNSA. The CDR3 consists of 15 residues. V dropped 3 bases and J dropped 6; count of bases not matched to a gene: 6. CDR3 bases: TGTGCCAGCAGCTTGGCGGACAGGGTAGCCGGGGAGCTGTTTTTT. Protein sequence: CASSLADRVAGELFF.

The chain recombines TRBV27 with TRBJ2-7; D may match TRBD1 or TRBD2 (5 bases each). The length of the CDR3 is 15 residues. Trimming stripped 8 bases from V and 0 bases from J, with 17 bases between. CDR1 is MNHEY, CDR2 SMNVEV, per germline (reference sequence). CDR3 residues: CASRGWGTSSYEQYF. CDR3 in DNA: TGTGCCAGCCGTGGGTGGGGCACTAGCTCCTACGAGCAGTACTTC.

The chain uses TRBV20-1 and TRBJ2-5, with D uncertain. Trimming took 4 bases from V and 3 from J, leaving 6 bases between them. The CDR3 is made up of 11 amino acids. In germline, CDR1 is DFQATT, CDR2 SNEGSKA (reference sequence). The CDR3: CSANPKETQYF. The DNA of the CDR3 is TGCAGTGCTAACCCAAAAGAGACCCAGTACTTC.

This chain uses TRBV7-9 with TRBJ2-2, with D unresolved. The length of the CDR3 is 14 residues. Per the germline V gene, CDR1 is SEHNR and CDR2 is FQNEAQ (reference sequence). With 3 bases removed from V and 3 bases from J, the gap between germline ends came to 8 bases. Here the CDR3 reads CASSFPTHTGELFF. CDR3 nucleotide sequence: TGTGCCAGCAGCTTCCCCACCCACACCGGGGAGCTGTTTTTT.